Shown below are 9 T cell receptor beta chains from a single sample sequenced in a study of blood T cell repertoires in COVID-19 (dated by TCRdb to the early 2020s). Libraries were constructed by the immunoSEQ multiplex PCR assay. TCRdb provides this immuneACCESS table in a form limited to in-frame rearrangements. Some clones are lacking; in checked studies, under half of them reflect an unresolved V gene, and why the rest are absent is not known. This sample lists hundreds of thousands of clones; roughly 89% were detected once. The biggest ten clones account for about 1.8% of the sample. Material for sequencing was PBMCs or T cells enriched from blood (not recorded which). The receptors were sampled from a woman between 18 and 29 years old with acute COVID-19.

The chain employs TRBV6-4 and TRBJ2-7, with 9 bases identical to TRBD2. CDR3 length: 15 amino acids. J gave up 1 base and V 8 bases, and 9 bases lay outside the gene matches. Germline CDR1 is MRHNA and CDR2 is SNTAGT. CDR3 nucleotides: TGTGCCAGCTCCCAGACTAGCGGCCGTTCCTACGAGCAGTACTTC. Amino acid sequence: CASSQTSGRSYEQYF.

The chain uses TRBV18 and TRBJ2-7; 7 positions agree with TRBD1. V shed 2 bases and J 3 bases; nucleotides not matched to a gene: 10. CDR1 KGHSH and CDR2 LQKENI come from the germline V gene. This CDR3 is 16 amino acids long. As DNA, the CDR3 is TGTGCCAGCTCACCAACTAGGGCAGGGGGTAACTACGAGCAGTACTTC. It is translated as CASSPTRAGGNYEQYF. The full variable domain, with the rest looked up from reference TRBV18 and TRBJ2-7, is NAGVMQNPRHLVRRRGQEARLRCSPMKGHSHVYWYRQLPEEGLKFMVYLQKENIIDESGMPKERFSAEFPKEGPSILRIQQVVRGDSAAYFCASSPTRAGGNYEQYFGPGTRLTVT.

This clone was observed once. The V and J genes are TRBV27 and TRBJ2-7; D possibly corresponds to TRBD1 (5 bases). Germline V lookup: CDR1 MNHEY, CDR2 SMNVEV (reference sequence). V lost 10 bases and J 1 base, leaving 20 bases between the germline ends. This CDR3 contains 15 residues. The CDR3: CATSRGGSLSYEQYF. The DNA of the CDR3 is TGTGCCACCTCAAGGGGCGGCTCCCTTTCCTACGAGCAGTACTTC.

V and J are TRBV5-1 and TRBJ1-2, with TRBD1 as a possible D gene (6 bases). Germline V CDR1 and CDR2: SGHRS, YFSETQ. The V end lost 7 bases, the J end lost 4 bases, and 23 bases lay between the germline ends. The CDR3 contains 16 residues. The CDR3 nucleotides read TGCGCCAGCTCGCCTGAATTGGGCAGGGGAGTCTATGGCTACACCTTC. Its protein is CASSPELGRGVYGYTF. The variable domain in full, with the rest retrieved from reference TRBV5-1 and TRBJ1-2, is KAGVTQTPRYLIKTRGQQVTLSCSPISGHRSVSWYQQTPGQGLQFLFEYFSETQRNKGNFPGRFSGRQFSNSRSEMNVSTLELGDSALYLCASSPELGRGVYGYTFGSGTRLTVV.

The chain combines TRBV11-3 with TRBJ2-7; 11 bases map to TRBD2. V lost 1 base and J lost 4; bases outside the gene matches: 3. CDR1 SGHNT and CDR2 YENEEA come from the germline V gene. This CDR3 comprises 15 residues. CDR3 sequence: CASSLAGTSGYEQYF. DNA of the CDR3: TGTGCCAGCAGCTTAGCTGGGACTAGCGGATACGAGCAGTACTTC. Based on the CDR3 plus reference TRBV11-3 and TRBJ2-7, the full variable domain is EAGVVQSPRYKIIEKKQPVAFWCNPISGHNTLYWYLQNLGQGPELLIRYENEEAVDDSQLPKDRFSAERLKGVDSTLKIQPAELGDSAVYLCASSLAGTSGYEQYFGPGTRLTVT.

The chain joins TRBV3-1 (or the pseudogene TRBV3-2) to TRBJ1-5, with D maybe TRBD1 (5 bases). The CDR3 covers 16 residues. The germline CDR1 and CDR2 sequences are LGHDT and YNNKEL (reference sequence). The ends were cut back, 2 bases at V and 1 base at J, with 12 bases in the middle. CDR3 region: CASSQQGGPSNQPQHF. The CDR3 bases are TGTGCCAGCAGCCAACAGGGAGGTCCAAGCAATCAGCCCCAGCATTTT.

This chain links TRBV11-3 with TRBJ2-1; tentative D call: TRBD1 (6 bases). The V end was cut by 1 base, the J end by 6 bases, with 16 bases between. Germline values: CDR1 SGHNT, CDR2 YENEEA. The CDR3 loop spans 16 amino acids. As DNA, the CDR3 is TGTGCCAGCAGCTTAGGCCGGACAGTAATCCCCAATGAGCAGTTCTTC. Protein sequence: CASSLGRTVIPNEQFF.

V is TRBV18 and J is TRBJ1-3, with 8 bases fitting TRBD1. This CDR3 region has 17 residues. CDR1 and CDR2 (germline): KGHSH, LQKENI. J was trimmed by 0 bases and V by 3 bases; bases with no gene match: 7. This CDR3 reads CASSPPWDRSSGNTIYF. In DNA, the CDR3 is TGTGCCAGCTCACCTCCATGGGACAGGTCCTCTGGAAACACCATATATTTT.

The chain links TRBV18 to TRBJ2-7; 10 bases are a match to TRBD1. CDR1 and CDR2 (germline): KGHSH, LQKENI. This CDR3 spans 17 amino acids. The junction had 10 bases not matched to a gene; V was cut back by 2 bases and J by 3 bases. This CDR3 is CASSPGSPRDRGYEQYF. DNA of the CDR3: TGTGCCAGCTCACCAGGATCCCCCCGGGACAGGGGCTACGAGCAGTACTTC.